This T cell receptor (beta chain) originates from a study of molecular identifiers for immune sequencing clone quantification (dated by TCRdb to the late 2010s). Study-level background: For a replicate experiment, the RNA from either approximately 20,000 or 100,000 naive CD8 T cells was divided into five aliquots, and four of those aliquots went on to sequencing. The study was a methods study using CD8 T cells to benchmark molecular-identifier clustering-based TCR repertoire sequencing (MIDCIRS) and TCR RNA copy counting. What the research found in general, with its limitations: A single cell's worth of spiked-in Jurkat TCR RNA was reported detectable even among approximately 930,000 naive CD8 T cells. Clones above 20 RNA copies held over 99% of molecules in CMV-specific effector cells but under 1% in naive cells. Naive libraries contained spiked-in Jurkat TCR RNA (roughly 10 copies' worth), which is not part of the donor repertoire. Modeling indicated roughly 3.2 TCR RNA copies recovered per cell, compared with 7.5 to 10 by digital PCR, which implies a capture efficiency of around 30%. When barcode sub-clustering was left out, chimeric consensus sequences inflated TCR diversity, with chimeras reaching as high as 47%. The sizes of highly expanded clones could end up underestimated when identical TCR molecules share a barcode.

The CDR3 contains 13 residues, cysteine and phenylalanine counted. Only CDR3 DNA is held: 39 bases, read in frame from base 1. Per the germline V gene, MDHEN is the CDR1 and SYDVKM is the CDR2. Receptors were amplified or captured by PCR. The data were produced on a NextSeq 500. Preparation of bulk TCR libraries followed a previously described approach, with the TCR primers listed in Table S5. The Qiagen AllPrep DNA/RNA kit was used to purify total RNA. Reads from multiple sequencing runs of the same library were pooled before analysis. On the authors' methods: Only reads with exact TCR constant sequence were kept, trimmed to 150 nt, and grouped by their 12-nt molecular barcodes. Reads in each barcode group were sub-clustered using a 15% Levenshtein threshold, and a quality-weighted consensus sequence was built for each RNA molecule. Non-functional sequences were discarded, and so were lower-count sequences lying one edit away from another sequence. Based on fitting two negative binomial distributions, any barcode sub-cluster with under 20% of the maximum read count was discarded. In-frame beta chains were kept once TCRdb had trimmed the public reads at Q25 with fastp and called clones with MiXCR. Rows are combined by CDR3 protein, so each entry shows the most common genes and DNA. The V and J calls were determined by TCRdb, not by the authors. The sample has some 680,000 distinct CDR3 sequences on record, about 25% of them singletons. About 0.84% of the sample is held by the ten biggest clonotypes.

Naive CD8 T cell libraries were made from about 20,000 to 1,000,000 sorted cells using 10%, 30% or 50% of purified RNA. Naive CD8 T cells, defined as CD8+CD4-CCR7+CD45RA+, were FACS-sorted into RLT Plus buffer on a BD FACSAria II. Roughly ten TCR copies' worth of Jurkat RNA were spiked into about 20,000-1,100,000 naive CD8 T cell samples to test detection sensitivity. CD8 T cells were enriched using RosetteSep CD8+ T Cell Enrichment Cocktail and Ficoll-Paque, and the enriched cells then underwent ACK red cell lysis. In the case of this clonotype: The antigen it binds to is not known. The junction departs from the called germline gene at one end, perhaps through a read error.

The TCR was taken from a human donor in good health. Some libraries in this study had Jurkat cell RNA spiked in. The chain was built from TRBV28 and TRBJ1-5, with TRBD1 as a weak D call on 5 bases. The source material was naive CD8+ T cells from blood, with Jurkat cell RNA spiked in. The sample's cell subset or site label, in plain terms: FACS-sorted CD8+CD4-CCR7+CD45RA+ naive T cells. The CDR3 loop reads CAGSLLGDQPQHF. The bases are TGTGCCGGCAGTTTACTAGGGGATCAGCCCCAGCATTTT.